Presented here are 24 T cell receptor beta chains from one specimen sequenced in a study of long-term antiretroviral therapy in people with HIV. Running of the v3.0 immunoSEQ assay took place at survey level. Assay: immunoSEQ multiplex PCR; the TCRdb copy retains only in-frame clones and omits some. Here the sample spans around 15,000 clones, roughly 80% being singletons. The sequencing here drew on unsorted PBMCs, taken just before starting antiretroviral therapy. These TCRs come from a man aged 35 to 55 with HIV.

This clone has a single count. The chain joins TRBV15 to TRBJ1-2, with 9 bases matching TRBD1. The CDR3 covers 18 residues. V was clipped by 5 bases and J by 1 base; unmatched bases: 14. From germline, CDR1 is LNHNV and CDR2 YYDKDF (reference sequence). CDR3 region: CATSRGGQGRRSNYGYTF. The CDR3 DNA reads as TGTGCCACCAGCCGGGGAGGACAGGGGCGACGAAGTAACTATGGCTACACCTTC.

The chain uses TRBV4-2 and TRBJ1-2; D call uncertain. The CDR3 consists of 14 residues. The germline V gene encodes CDR1 LGHNA and CDR2 YNFKEQ. The V end was cut by 0 bases, the J end by 4 bases, with 9 bases between. Here the CDR3 DNA reads TGTGCCAGCAGCCAAGATTTAGGAGTCTATGGCTACACCTTC. Translation gives CASSQDLGVYGYTF.

The gene calls are TRBV6-5 and TRBJ2-5, with D possibly being TRBD2 (7 bases). CDR1 MNHEY and CDR2 SVGAGI come from the germline V gene. CDR3 length equals 12 residues. The ends were cut back, 6 bases at V and 5 bases at J, with 10 bases in the middle. Here the CDR3 DNA reads TGTGCCAGCAGGGGGGGGGCGGAGACCCAGTACTTC. This translates into CASRGGAETQYF.

The chain employs TRBV6-5 and TRBJ2-1, with TRBD1 identical over 9 bases. Trimming cost V 8 bases and J 6 bases; bases outside gene matches: 8. The CDR3 extends over 14 amino acids. Germline loops: CDR1 MNHEY, CDR2 SVGAGI. The CDR3 bases are TGTGCCAGCCAACGGGACAGGGTGTTCAATGAGCAGTTCTTC. Protein product: CASQRDRVFNEQFF.

The J gene is TRBJ1-1, the V gene TRBV10-1; D perhaps matches TRBD1 (6 bases). CDR1 is WNHNN, CDR2 SYGVQD, per germline (reference sequence). CDR3 size: 17 residues. V lost 0 bases and J 1 base, leaving 15 bases between the germline ends. In DNA form, the CDR3 reads TGCGCCAGCAGTGAGTCCCTGACAGGATTGGGGAACACTGAAGCTTTCTTT. Amino acid sequence: CASSESLTGLGNTEAFF.

This sequence joins TRBV2 and TRBJ1-6; D call uncertain. The V and J ends lost 0 bases and 11 bases respectively, with 14 bases between them. The CDR3 is made up of 15 amino acids. Germline V lookup: CDR1 SNHLY, CDR2 FYNNEI. The DNA for the CDR3 is TGTGCCAGCAGTGAAGCCGAGTCGGGGTTTACACCCCTCCACTTT. As protein: CASSEAESGFTPLHF.

This clone was counted once. V gene TRBV6-5 combines with J gene TRBJ2-5, with D tentatively TRBD1 or TRBD2 (6 bases each). V was trimmed by 0 bases and J by 5 bases, leaving 16 bases between them. The CDR3 has 16 residues. Germline CDR1 is MNHEY and CDR2 is SVGAGI. Written as DNA, the CDR3 is TGTGCCAGCAGTTACTCGAGTGGCAGGGGAGGCGAGACCCAGTACTTC. Encoded protein: CASSYSSGRGGETQYF.

This rearrangement joins TRBV2 to TRBJ1-4; no firm D call. Germline-derived CDR1 and CDR2 are SNHLY and FYNNEI. CDR3 size: 12 residues. Trimming removed 7 bases at V and 8 bases at J, with 11 bases between. The CDR3 spells CASTGVLEKLFF. CDR3 bases: TGTGCCAGCACAGGCGTTCTCGAAAAACTGTTTTTT. Based on the CDR3 plus reference TRBV2 and TRBJ1-4, the full variable domain is EPEVTQTPSHQVTQMGQEVILRCVPISNHLYFYWYRQILGQKVEFLVSFYNNEISEKSEIFDDQFSVERPDGSNFTLKIRSTKLEDSAMYFCASTGVLEKLFFGSGTQLSVL.

V gene TRBV7-9 combines with J gene TRBJ2-7; D is unclear. The germline CDR1 and CDR2 sequences are SEHNR and FQNEAQ (reference sequence). This CDR3 comprises 14 residues. V lost 4 bases, J lost 3 bases, and 13 bases lay in between. DNA of the CDR3: TGTGCCAGCAGCTCTGTTGACGGCGGCTACGAGCAGTACTTC. This sequence encodes CASSSVDGGYEQYF.

The chain joins TRBV6-6 to TRBJ1-3; D perhaps matches TRBD1 (5 bases). From germline, CDR1 is MNHNY and CDR2 SVGAGI (reference sequence). Trimming pared 6 bases from V and 0 bases from J, leaving 12 bases between. CDR3 length: 15 residues. The CDR3 nucleotides read TGTGCCAGCAGGGAGGGACGAGGCTCTGGAAACACCATATATTTT. It codes for CASREGRGSGNTIYF.

This sequence joins TRBV19 and TRBJ1-1; no definite D call. The ends were cut back, 1 base at V and 4 bases at J, with 10 bases in the middle. The CDR3 length is 14 residues. Germline V gene lookup returns CDR1 LNHDA and CDR2 SQIVND (reference sequence). The CDR3 loop reads CASSIGTIGTEAFF. The CDR3, as DNA: TGTGCCAGTAGTATAGGGACCATCGGCACTGAAGCTTTCTTT. Supplemented by reference TRBV19 and TRBJ1-1, the full variable domain reads DGGITQSPKYLFRKEGQNVTLSCEQNLNHDAMYWYRQDPGQGLRLIYYSQIVNDFQKGDIAEGYSVSREKKESFPLTVTSAQKNPTAFYLCASSIGTIGTEAFFGQGTRLTVV.

The CDR3 coding sequence is TGTGCCAGCTCCCTTCAGGGGTTGGCTGAAGCTTTCTTT. Translated, it gives CASSLQGLAEAFF. The chain has TRBV18 and TRBJ1-1, with a tentative D call TRBD1 (6 bases). CDR1 is KGHSH and CDR2 is LQKENI in the germline V gene. V was pared by 6 bases and J by 6 bases, with 14 bases between. There are 13 residues in the CDR3.

This clone is judged medium-sized (0.01 to 0.1%). Other DNA sequences in this specimen translate into the identical CDR3. The rearrangement uses TRBV4-1 and TRBJ2-7, with D unresolved. Per germline, CDR1 MGHRA and CDR2 YSYEKL. CDR3 size: 13 residues. Trimming took off 2 bases at V and 2 bases at J, with 7 bases between the two ends. The CDR3: CASSQLVAYEQYF. In DNA, the CDR3 is TGCGCCAGCAGCCAATTAGTAGCCTACGAGCAGTACTTC.

V usage is TRBV9 and J usage is TRBJ1-2; no reliable D call. Between the trimmed V and J ends, which lost 0 bases and 6 bases, there was a span of 6 bases. CDR3 length: 12 residues. Per germline, CDR1 SGDLS and CDR2 YYNGEE. The CDR3 spells CASSVGRDGYTF. CDR3 nucleotide sequence: TGTGCCAGCAGCGTAGGACGGGATGGCTACACCTTC. The whole variable domain, filled in from reference TRBV9 and TRBJ1-2, reads DSGVTQTPKHLITATGQRVTLRCSPRSGDLSVYWYQQSLDQGLQFLIQYYNGEERAKGNILERFSAQQFPDLHSELNLSSLELGDSALYFCASSVGRDGYTFGSGTRLTVV.

The chain couples TRBV5-1 to TRBJ2-1, with unresolved D. The germline V gene has CDR1 SGHRS and CDR2 YFSETQ. V was trimmed by 0 bases and J by 0 bases, leaving 7 bases between them. The CDR3 consists of 15 residues. The CDR3 loop is CASSLDWSSYNEQFF. CDR3 DNA sequence: TGCGCCAGCAGCTTGGACTGGAGCTCCTACAATGAGCAGTTCTTC.

V is TRBV6-5 and J is TRBJ2-7; TRBD1 or TRBD2 may be the D gene (5 bases each). Germline V lookup: CDR1 MNHEY, CDR2 SVGAGI. Deletions cut 10 bases from V and 1 base from J, with 17 bases between. There are 14 residues in the CDR3. CDR3: CATTRLGPSYEQYF. The CDR3 nucleotides read TGTGCCACCACGAGGCTGGGACCTTCCTACGAGCAGTACTTC.

This clone was seen only once. The rearrangement joins TRBV7-9 to TRBJ2-5; maybe TRBD1 (6 bases). Judging by the DNA end, TRBJ2-7 fits better; the J call may be wrong. CDR1 and CDR2 (germline): SEHNR, FQNEAQ (reference sequence). The CDR3 covers 15 residues. The DNA for the CDR3 is TGTGCCAGCAGCTTAGGCAGGGGCTCCGTCTACGAGCAGTACTTC. It is translated as CASSLGRGSVYEQYF.

The V and J genes are TRBV14 and TRBJ1-4; 10 bases align to TRBD1. J was trimmed by 7 bases and V by 1 base; bases with no gene match: 6. The length of the CDR3 is 16 residues. Germline CDR1 is SGHDN and CDR2 is FVKESK. CDR3 in amino acids: CASSQGDRGSSEKLFF. The CDR3 nucleotides are TGTGCCAGCAGCCAAGGGGACAGGGGATCGAGTGAAAAACTGTTTTTT.

The chain carries TRBV14 and TRBJ1-3; D remains ambiguous. V was pared by 4 bases and J by 0 bases, with 7 bases between. This CDR3 has 14 amino acids. Looked up from germline, CDR1 is SGHDN and CDR2 is FVKESK. CDR3 sequence: CASSPSLSGNTIYF. DNA for the CDR3: TGTGCCAGCAGCCCCAGCCTCTCTGGAAACACCATATATTTT.

The chain carries TRBV5-6 and TRBJ2-1; perhaps TRBD1 as D (6 bases). The CDR3 totals 15 residues. Germline V gives CDR1 SGHDT, CDR2 YYEEEE. Between the trimmed V and J ends, which lost 2 bases and 2 bases, there was a span of 11 bases. In DNA, the CDR3 is TGTGCCAGCAGCTTACCAGGGGTCACCTACAATGAGCAGTTCTTC. Protein sequence: CASSLPGVTYNEQFF.

This clone qualifies as medium-sized. The gene calls are TRBV27 and TRBJ1-6; 7 bases line up with TRBD1. Trimming cost V 10 bases and J 9 bases; bases outside gene matches: 9. From germline, CDR1 is MNHEY and CDR2 SMNVEV (reference sequence). CDR3 length equals 13 residues. The DNA of the CDR3 is TGTGCCACTCTGGACAGGAGAGGTTCACCCCTCCACTTT. It yields the protein CATLDRRGSPLHF.

The chain couples TRBV5-4 to TRBJ2-1, with 7 nucleotides matching TRBD2. The germline V gene has CDR1 SGHNT and CDR2 YYREEE (reference sequence). V was pared by 3 bases and J by 5 bases, with 8 bases of the junction left unmatched. This CDR3 spans 15 amino acids. The CDR3 loop is CASSSEGLPDNEQFF. The CDR3 DNA sequence: TGTGCCAGCAGCTCTGAGGGACTACCGGACAATGAGCAGTTCTTC.

V usage is TRBV11-3 and J usage is TRBJ1-1, with D unclear. The CDR3 sequence is 15 residues long. CDR1 and CDR2 (germline): SGHNT, YENEEA. V shed 4 bases and J shed 3 bases, with 15 bases lying between them. CDR3 region: CASSSYGSGDTEAFF. Written as DNA, the CDR3 is TGTGCCAGCAGCTCCTACGGGAGCGGTGACACTGAAGCTTTCTTT.

The J gene is TRBJ2-2, the V gene TRBV19; D gene unclear. Trimming removed 5 bases at V and 3 bases at J, with 4 bases between. Per the germline V gene, CDR1 is LNHDA and CDR2 is SQIVND (reference sequence). The CDR3 extends over 12 amino acids. This chain's CDR3 is CASSPYTGELFF. The CDR3 DNA follows: TGTGCCAGTAGTCCCTACACCGGGGAGCTGTTTTTT. Supplemented by reference TRBV19 and TRBJ2-2, the full variable domain reads DGGITQSPKYLFRKEGQNVTLSCEQNLNHDAMYWYRQDPGQGLRLIYYSQIVNDFQKGDIAEGYSVSREKKESFPLTVTSAQKNPTAFYLCASSPYTGELFFGEGSRLTVL.